The 28 T cell receptor beta chains listed next were all sequenced from one sample in a study of cytotoxic CD8 clonotypes in ibrutinib-treated CLL (dated by TCRdb to 2020 to 2023). The receptor library was made with the immunoSEQ multiplex PCR assay. TCRdb stores this immuneACCESS table with in-frame sequences only. Part of the clones is absent; in the studies checked, under half of the shortfall reflects unresolved V genes, and no reason is known for the rest. This sample holds approximately 80,000 clones; 70% to 90% were observed only once. The ten largest clones capture around 5% of the sample. The starting material was PBMCs, obtained before ibrutinib treatment. The origin of the receptors is a human donor with chronic lymphocytic leukemia.

V gene TRBV2 combines with J gene TRBJ2-1; a possible D gene is TRBD2 (7 bases). This CDR3 has 17 residues. Germline lookup yields CDR1 SNHLY and CDR2 FYNNEI. The V and J ends lost 4 bases and 4 bases respectively, with 20 bases between them. CDR3 loop: CASSVSAGHPIYNEQFF. The CDR3 bases are TGTGCCAGCAGTGTTTCAGCGGGACACCCGATTTACAATGAGCAGTTCTTC. The full variable domain, with the rest looked up from reference TRBV2 and TRBJ2-1, is EPEVTQTPSHQVTQMGQEVILRCVPISNHLYFYWYRQILGQKVEFLVSFYNNEISEKSEIFDDQFSVERPDGSNFTLKIRSTKLEDSAMYFCASSVSAGHPIYNEQFFGPGTRLTVL.

The table lists this clone with a few counts. The CDR3 spells CASSLTLGGQKYGYTF. CDR3 DNA: TGTGCCAGCAGTTTAACTCTCGGGGGACAGAAGTATGGCTACACCTTC. The V and J genes are TRBV28 and TRBJ1-2; 7 nucleotides match TRBD1. The CDR3 length is 16 residues. V trimming: 2 bases; J trimming: 5 bases; junction bases outside the gene matches: 11. CDR1 is MDHEN and CDR2 is SYDVKM in the germline V gene.

The rearrangement joins TRBV9 to TRBJ2-1; 9 bases line up with TRBD2. Germline V gives CDR1 SGDLS, CDR2 YYNGEE. This CDR3 is 16 amino acids long. V shed 0 bases, J shed 4 bases, and the junction held 5 bases outside the gene matches. This CDR3 is CASSVGVAGEYNEQFF. CDR3 bases: TGTGCCAGCAGCGTAGGGGTAGCGGGAGAATACAATGAGCAGTTCTTC.

The chain has TRBV21-1 and TRBJ2-2; TRBD2 reflects the table's D call only, with no check against the DNA. TRBV21-1 counts as a pseudogene. This CDR3 contains 16 residues. The CDR3: CASSKRKAGRDGELFF. In DNA form, the CDR3 reads TGTGCCAGCAGCAAAAGGAAGGCAGGGAGGGACGGGGAGCTGTTTTTT.

The rearrangement links TRBV7-9 to TRBJ2-1; D is uncertain. Per germline, CDR1 SEHNR and CDR2 FQNEAQ (reference sequence). CDR3 size: 14 residues. V lost 3 bases and J lost 5, with 11 bases in between. The CDR3 region is CASSLARPHNEQFF. DNA for the CDR3: TGTGCCAGCAGCTTGGCCAGGCCTCACAATGAGCAGTTCTTC.

The chain combines TRBV25-1 with TRBJ1-4, with D unclear. The V gene's germline CDR1 is MGHDK and CDR2 SYGVNS. The ends were cut back, 5 bases at V and 3 bases at J, with 13 bases in the middle. CDR3 length: 15 amino acids. In DNA, the CDR3 is TGTGCCAGCAGTTTCCATGGGCAGTCTAATGAAAAACTGTTTTTT. Residues: CASSFHGQSNEKLFF.

V usage is TRBV5-1 and J usage is TRBJ2-5; TRBD2 aligns across 14 bases. Germline CDR1 and CDR2: SGHRS and YFSETQ. Trimming cost V 5 bases and J 3 bases; bases outside gene matches: 3. The length of the CDR3 is 15 residues. The CDR3 region has the DNA TGCGCCAGCAGGAGACTAGCGGGAGGGGAAGAGACCCAGTACTTC. Its protein is CASRRLAGGEETQYF.

This clone was observed a single time. The V gene is TRBV28, the J gene TRBJ2-1, with 8 bases matching TRBD1. The V gene end was trimmed by 6 bases and the J gene end by 3 bases; junction bases not matched to a gene: 7. From germline, CDR1 is MDHEN and CDR2 SYDVKM. The CDR3 has 15 amino acids. This chain's CDR3 is CASRTDRAFYNEQFF. CDR3 sequence (DNA): TGTGCCAGCAGGACGGACAGGGCTTTCTACAATGAGCAGTTCTTC. Supplemented by reference TRBV28 and TRBJ2-1, the full variable domain reads DVKVTQSSRYLVKRTGEKVFLECVQDMDHENMFWYRQDPGLGLRLIYFSYDVKMKEKGDIPEGYSVSREKKERFSLILESASTNQTSMYLCASRTDRAFYNEQFFGPGTRLTVL.

This clone has only one observation. This chain's CDR3 is CASSQKPGLAGTEETQYF. The CDR3 bases are TGTGCCAGCAGCCAAAAACCGGGACTAGCGGGAACAGAAGAGACCCAGTACTTC. This chain links TRBV4-2 with TRBJ2-5; 13 bases are shared with TRBD2. Trimming at V came to 2 bases and at J to 3 bases, leaving 9 bases not matched to a gene. The V gene's germline CDR1 is LGHNA and CDR2 YNFKEQ. This CDR3 has 18 residues.

On this clone itself: A read error may account for a junction end that differs from germline. V is TRBV28 and J is TRBJ2-7; possible D gene TRBD1, 5 bases. Looked up from germline, CDR1 is MDHEN and CDR2 is SYDVKM. CDR3 size: 13 residues. This CDR3 reads CASSWLTPDKADF. CDR3 DNA sequence: TGTGCCAGCAGTTGGCTAACTCCGGACAAGGCGGACTTC.

Here the CDR3 reads CASSATAGTDNTEAFF. Written as DNA, the CDR3 is TGTGCCAGCAGCGCGACTGCGGGGACTGATAACACTGAAGCTTTCTTT. V is TRBV9 and J is TRBJ1-1; a weak D match, TRBD1 (5 bases). V was clipped by 3 bases and J by 2 bases, with 17 bases between them. The germline gives CDR1 SGDLS, CDR2 YYNGEE. The CDR3 consists of 16 residues.

The sample holds a few counts of this clone. The V and J genes are TRBV19 and TRBJ2-7, with a tentative D call TRBD1 (5 bases). The CDR3 runs 11 residues. CDR1 and CDR2 from the germline V gene are LNHDA and SQIVND (reference sequence). The V and J ends lost 8 bases and 4 bases respectively, with 9 bases between them. The CDR3 loop reads CASGRAYEQYF. CDR3 nucleotides: TGTGCCAGTGGCAGGGCTTACGAGCAGTACTTC.

This chain connects TRBV21-1 to TRBJ2-6; no check of the table's D call, TRBD1, against the DNA was made. TRBV21-1 is deemed a pseudogene. This CDR3 is 17 amino acids long. CDR3 loop: CASSKCTGSSGANVLTF. The CDR3 region has the DNA TGTGCCAGCAGCAAATGCACAGGGAGCTCTGGGGCCAACGTCCTGACTTTC.

This sequence joins TRBV5-6 and TRBJ2-5, with D possibly TRBD2 on 6 matching bases. The DNA end is more similar to TRBJ2-7, so the J call may be wrong. Germline V lookup: CDR1 SGHDT, CDR2 YYEEEE. This CDR3 has 14 residues. The DNA for the CDR3 is TGTGCCAGCGGCGGGGCCAGGGTAGGATACGAGCAGTACTTC. Its protein product is CASGGARVGYEQYF.

The chain uses TRBV4-2 and TRBJ1-4; TRBD1 agrees at 9 bases. CDR1 is LGHNA, CDR2 YNFKEQ, per germline. The CDR3 length is 16 residues. The V segment lost 0 bases and the J segment 4 bases; nucleotides outside the gene matches: 3. As DNA, the CDR3 is TGTGCCAGCAGCCAAGACGACAGGGGGGTTAATGAAAAACTGTTTTTT. Its protein product is CASSQDDRGVNEKLFF.

This chain joins TRBV4-1 and TRBJ2-7, with TRBD2 identical over 12 bases. The J segment lost 0 bases and the V segment lost 4 bases, leaving 4 bases of the junction unmatched. The CDR3 has 16 residues. Germline lookup yields CDR1 MGHRA and CDR2 YSYEKL. CDR3 loop: CASSLWTSGVSYEQYF. The DNA of the CDR3 is TGCGCCAGCAGCCTGTGGACTAGCGGGGTCTCCTACGAGCAGTACTTC.

The rearrangement links TRBV9 to TRBJ2-3; a weak D match, TRBD2 (6 bases). V shed 5 bases and J shed 0 bases, with 13 bases lying between them. The V gene's germline CDR1 is SGDLS and CDR2 YYNGEE. This CDR3 is built from 15 residues. The CDR3 loop is CASSPAGSSTDTQYF. CDR3 DNA: TGTGCCAGCAGTCCAGCGGGCTCTAGCACAGATACGCAGTATTTT.

A word on this clone: Compared with germline, one end of the junction differs, possibly owing to a read error. The chain couples TRBV7-7 to TRBJ2-6, with D perhaps TRBD1 (6 bases). CDR1 is SSHAT and CDR2 is FNYEAQ in the germline V gene (reference sequence). There are 13 residues in the CDR3. CDR3 loop: CASSEGQHHVLTF. The DNA for the CDR3 is TGTGCTAGCAGCGAAGGACAGCATCACGTCCTGACTTTC.

On this clone itself: An end of the junction differs from the germline gene, which may be a read error. This chain uses TRBV9 with TRBJ1-2, with 8 nucleotides matching TRBD1. The CDR3 is 14 amino acids. Germline lookup yields CDR1 SGDLS and CDR2 YYNGEE. In DNA form, the CDR3 reads TGTGCCAGCAGCCCACGGACAGGGAACTCTGGCTACACCTTC. This encodes CASSPRTGNSGYTF.

This clone was seen a handful of times. J is TRBJ1-1 and V is TRBV19; unclear D gene. CDR3 size: 14 residues. Germline lookup yields CDR1 LNHDA and CDR2 SQIVND (reference sequence). V was pared by 7 bases and J by 4 bases, with 16 bases between. The DNA of the CDR3 is TGTGCCAGTACCCCGGGGTTAATGGGCACTGAAGCTTTCTTT. This translates into CASTPGLMGTEAFF.

The sample holds one count of this clone. The genes are TRBV4-1 and TRBJ1-1; 10 bases are a match to TRBD1. The CDR3 has 13 amino acids. Germline CDR1 is MGHRA and CDR2 is YSYEKL. With 2 bases clipped from V and 10 bases from J, the junction kept 4 bases outside the gene matches. The CDR3 here is CASSQLTGGRAFF. In nucleotides, the CDR3 is TGCGCCAGCAGCCAATTGACAGGGGGCAGAGCTTTCTTT.

The chain joins TRBV11-2 to TRBJ2-1; TRBD1 is a possible D gene (5 bases). This CDR3 region has 12 residues. Trimming stripped 0 bases from V and 10 bases from J, with 7 bases between. CDR1 is SGHAT and CDR2 is FQNNGV in the germline V gene. CDR3 protein: CASSLDRGEQFF. The CDR3 DNA reads as TGTGCCAGCAGCTTAGATAGGGGAGAGCAGTTCTTC.

The chain recombines TRBV4-2 with TRBJ1-2; D is uncertain. The V end lost 0 bases, the J end lost 0 bases, and 8 bases lay between the germline ends. This CDR3 is 15 amino acids long. Germline V CDR1 and CDR2: LGHNA, YNFKEQ. The CDR3 DNA follows: TGTGCCAGCAGCCAAGATTTGGCCGCTAACTATGGCTACACCTTC. Its translation: CASSQDLAANYGYTF.

The rearrangement joins TRBV6-1 to TRBJ2-7; perhaps TRBD2 as D (6 bases). Germline loops: CDR1 MNHNS, CDR2 SASEGT. This CDR3 is built from 14 residues. Trimming pared 0 bases from V and 5 bases from J, leaving 11 bases between. The CDR3 sequence is CASSEAGGVDEQYF. For the CDR3, the DNA is TGTGCCAGCAGTGAAGCGGGAGGAGTTGACGAGCAGTACTTC.

The CDR3 DNA sequence: TGTGCCACGGGGACAGGGGACGTAAACTATGGCTACACCTTC. As protein: CATGTGDVNYGYTF. V is TRBV6-1 and J is TRBJ1-2; 10 nucleotides line up with TRBD1. After removal of 10 bases from V and 2 bases from J, the junction contained 7 bases not matched to a gene. The CDR3 sequence is 14 residues long. The germline V gene encodes CDR1 MNHNS and CDR2 SASEGT.

This chain links TRBV6-5 with TRBJ1-1, with 8 bases matching TRBD1. Germline-derived CDR1 and CDR2 are MNHEY and SVGAGI. V was pared by 4 bases and J by 1 base, with 5 bases of the junction left unmatched. The CDR3 is made up of 15 amino acids. In DNA form, the CDR3 reads TGTGCCAGCAGTTCCAGGGACAGGAAGAACACTGAAGCTTTCTTT. Translation gives CASSSRDRKNTEAFF.

This chain links TRBV29-1 with TRBJ1-5; D possibly corresponds to TRBD1 (5 bases). Trimming took 0 bases from V and 1 from J, leaving 10 bases between them. Germline V gene sequence: CDR1 SQVTM, CDR2 ANQGSEA. The CDR3 runs to 15 residues. The CDR3 is CSVEEIGASNQPQHF. DNA for the CDR3: TGCAGCGTTGAAGAGATAGGGGCCAGCAATCAGCCCCAGCATTTT.

The chain is built from TRBV29-1 and TRBJ2-2; D remains unclear. Germline CDR1 SQVTM, CDR2 ANQGSEA. The ends were cut back, 5 bases at V and 6 bases at J, with 13 bases in the middle. The CDR3 totals 13 residues. The chain's CDR3 is CSVLTLGSGELFF. The DNA of the CDR3 is TGCAGCGTTCTAACCCTGGGGTCCGGGGAGCTGTTTTTT.